This TCR beta chain was captured in a study of T cells in Graves' hyperthyroidism and ophthalmopathy. Trimming took 5 bases from V and 3 from J; bases not matched to a gene: 6. This CDR3 region has 14 residues. Study-level findings and limits: Before onset, by a median of approximately 6.8 months, the model predicted ophthalmopathy. Blood samples included most of the expanded thyroid clonotypes exceeding 0.001.

Uncontrolled infection, other autoimmune disease, pregnancy or lactation excluded patients. This clonotype was seen many times. As yet, its antigen is unknown. Amplified TCR beta CDR3 regions derived from RNA transcripts. The HTBI primer set was used in a first-round RT-PCR of the TCR CDR3. A single record per CDR3 protein comes from TCRdb applying MiXCR to the multiplex PCR reads. The sample lists some 550,000 distinct CDR3 sequences; more than 20% were seen once. The TCR originated in a man younger than 35 with Graves' hyperthyroidism. The specimen sequenced was blood. This chain connects TRBV12-3 or TRBV12-4 to TRBJ2-7, with 8 bases identical to TRBD1. The CDR3, as DNA: TGTGCCAGCAGTCGCAGACAGGGGAGCTACGAGCAGTACTTC. Protein sequence: CASSRRQGSYEQYF.